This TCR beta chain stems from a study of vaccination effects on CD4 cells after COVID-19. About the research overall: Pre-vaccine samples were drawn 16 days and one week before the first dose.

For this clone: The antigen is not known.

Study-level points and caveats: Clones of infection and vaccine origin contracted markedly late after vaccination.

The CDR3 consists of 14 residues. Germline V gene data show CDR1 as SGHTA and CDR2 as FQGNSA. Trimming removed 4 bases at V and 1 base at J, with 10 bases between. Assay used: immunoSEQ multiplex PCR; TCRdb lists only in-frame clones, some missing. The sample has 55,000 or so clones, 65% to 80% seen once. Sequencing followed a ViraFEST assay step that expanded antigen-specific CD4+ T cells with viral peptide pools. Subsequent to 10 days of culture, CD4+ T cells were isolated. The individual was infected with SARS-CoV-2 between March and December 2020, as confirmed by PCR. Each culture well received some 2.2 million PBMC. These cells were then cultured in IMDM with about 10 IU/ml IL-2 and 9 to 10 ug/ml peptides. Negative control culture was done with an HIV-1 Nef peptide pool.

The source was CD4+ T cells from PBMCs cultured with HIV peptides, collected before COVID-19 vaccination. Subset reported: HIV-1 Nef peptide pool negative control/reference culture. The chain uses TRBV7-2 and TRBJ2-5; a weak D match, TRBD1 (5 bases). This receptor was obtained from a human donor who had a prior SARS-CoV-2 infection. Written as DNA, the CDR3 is TGTGCCAGCAGCTCCCAGACAGCCCAAGAGACCCAGTACTTC. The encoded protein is CASSSQTAQETQYF.